This TCR beta chain appears in the sequencing data of a study of technical replicates of blood from a handful of donors. CDR1 and CDR2 from the germline V gene are WNHNN and SYGVQD (reference sequence). Trimming removed 5 bases from V and 3 bases from J; junction bases left unmatched: 7. The CDR3 consists of 15 residues. Measured with immunoSEQ multiplex PCR; TCRdb has only the in-frame clones, and not every one. There are about 66,000 clones in the sample; around 94% occur only once, and 0.35% to 0.45% lies in the top ten. This clone was seen just once. The chain recombines TRBV10-1 with TRBJ2-3; 8 bases map to TRBD2. The specimen was T cells isolated from PBMCs. The sequence derives from a human donor in good health. This chain's CDR3 is CASSPGLGRTDTQYF. CDR3 nucleotides: TGCGCCAGCAGTCCGGGACTAGGGAGGACAGATACGCAGTATTTT.